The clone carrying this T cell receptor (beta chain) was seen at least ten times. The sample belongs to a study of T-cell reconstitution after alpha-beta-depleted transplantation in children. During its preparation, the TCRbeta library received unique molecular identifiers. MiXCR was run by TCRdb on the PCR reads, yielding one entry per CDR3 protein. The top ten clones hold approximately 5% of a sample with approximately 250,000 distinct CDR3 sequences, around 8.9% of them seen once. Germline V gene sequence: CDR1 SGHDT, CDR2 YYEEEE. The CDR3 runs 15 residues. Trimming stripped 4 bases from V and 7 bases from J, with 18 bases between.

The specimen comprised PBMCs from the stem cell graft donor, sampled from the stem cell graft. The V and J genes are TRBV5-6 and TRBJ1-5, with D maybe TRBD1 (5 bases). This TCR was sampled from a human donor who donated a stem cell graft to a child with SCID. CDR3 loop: CASSKGTAMGQPQHF. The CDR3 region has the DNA TGTGCCAGCAGCAAGGGGACGGCGATGGGGCAGCCCCAGCATTTT.